This TCR beta chain was observed in a study of tumour-infiltrating T cells in Burkitt lymphoma. The CDR3 runs to 17 residues. J gave up 7 bases and V 2 bases, and 8 bases lay outside the gene matches. Germline loops: CDR1 KGHSH, CDR2 LQKENI. TCRdb's copy holds only in-frame clones and misses some; the assay was immunoSEQ multiplex PCR. The sample has 2,000 to 3,000 clones; 81% are singletons. The source is a human donor with diffuse large B-cell lymphoma. The material sequenced was tumor tissue. The chain is built from TRBV18 and TRBJ2-1; TRBD2 agrees at 13 bases. This CDR3 is CASSPMIGLAGDNEQFF. Written as DNA, the CDR3 is TGTGCCAGCTCACCAATGATTGGACTAGCGGGAGATAATGAGCAGTTCTTC.